This TCR beta chain was found in a study of T-cell reconstitution after alpha-beta-depleted transplantation in children. Study outcomes and limitations: Where some patients showed high TCRbeta diversity at day 60, it came from recipient T cells and thymic progenitors that had survived. From newly produced T cells came most of the T-cell counts and diversity one year after transplant. About two months after transplant, alpha-beta T cells reportedly came from several hundred expanded graft clones.

A TCRbeta library incorporating unique molecular identifiers was prepared. TCRdb processed the PCR reads anew with MiXCR; each CDR3 protein has one entry. Among 440,000 or so distinct CDR3 sequences listed, 43% were seen once. CDR1 is SGHRS, CDR2 YFSETQ, per germline. The V end lost 5 bases, the J end lost 5 bases, and 10 bases lay between the germline ends. The CDR3 runs to 13 residues. To note about this clonotype: The antigen is undetermined.

This TCR was sampled from a girl aged 2 to 10 with aplastic anemia, due to receive a stem cell transplant. The material sequenced was PBMCs, taken before TCRalphabeta/CD19-depleted stem cell transplant. The rearrangement joins TRBV5-1 to TRBJ2-2; D is undetermined. The CDR3 spells CASRSGATGELFF. The CDR3 region has the DNA TGCGCCAGCAGATCAGGTGCGACCGGGGAGCTGTTTTTT.